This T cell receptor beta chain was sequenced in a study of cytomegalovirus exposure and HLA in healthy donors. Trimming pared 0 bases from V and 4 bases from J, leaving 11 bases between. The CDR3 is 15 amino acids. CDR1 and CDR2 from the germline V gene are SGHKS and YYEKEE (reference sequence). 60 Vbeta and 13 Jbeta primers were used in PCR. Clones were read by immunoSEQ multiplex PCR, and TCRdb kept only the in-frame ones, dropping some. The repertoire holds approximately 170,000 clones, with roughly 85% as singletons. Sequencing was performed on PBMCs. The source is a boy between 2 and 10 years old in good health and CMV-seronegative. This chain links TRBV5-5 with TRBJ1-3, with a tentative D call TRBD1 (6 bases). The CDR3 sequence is CASSLDRAGGNTIYF. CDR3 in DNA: TGTGCCAGCAGCTTGGACAGGGCAGGAGGAAACACCATATATTTT.